This T cell receptor (beta chain) emerged from a study of blood T cell repertoires in COVID-19. The CDR3 extends over 14 amino acids. V shed 5 bases and J 6 bases; nucleotides not matched to a gene: 6. The germline V gene encodes CDR1 MNHEY and CDR2 SVGEGT. Measured with immunoSEQ multiplex PCR; TCRdb has only the in-frame clones, and not every one. The sample includes roughly 170,000 clones, 83% of them seen just once. The chain carries TRBV6-2 or TRBV6-3 and TRBJ2-1; 8 bases align to TRBD2. The origin of this receptor is a woman in her forties or fifties who had recovered from COVID-19. The sample consisted of PBMCs or T cells enriched from blood (not recorded which). This CDR3 is CASSISGTSNEQFF. CDR3 nucleotide sequence: TGTGCCAGCAGTATCTCCGGGACTAGCAATGAGCAGTTCTTC.